This is a list of T cell receptor beta chains from one sample in a study of read filtering for tumor transcriptome and immune sequencing. Via MiXCR, TCRdb re-called the reads, giving one row per CDR3 protein. The data show 120,000 or so distinct CDR3 sequences, about an eighth seen once. Sequenced sample: a population of CD138-negative cells sorted from bone marrow. These receptor sequences come from a donor at least 40 years old with multiple myeloma. Each CDR3 is given with its conserved first and last residue.

TRBV25-1,CASSDSRGNTEAFF
TRBV20-1,CSARDGPVRATDTQYF
TRBV7-2,CASSLVNLADTYEQYF
TRBV5-6,CASSLTQGDYEQYF
TRBV23-1,CASSQSPPGFNSPLHF
TRBV4-1,CASSQAWGQGYFGYTF
TRBV6-2/TRBV6-3,CASSSSGLSREQFF
TRBV12-3/TRBV12-4,CASRPGTSGLTDTQYF
TRBV3-1,CASSQGRTGSNQPQHF
TRBV5-1,CASSLIGGGATDTQYF
TRBV3-1,CASSRGQYNEQFF
TRBV7-2,CASSLDRITNNEQFF
TRBV7-2,CASSLVGGLSTDTQYF
TRBV5-1,CASSLGTGAYGYTF
TRBV4-1,CASSPTGQGDNQPQHF
TRBV14,CASSQGSGVWTEAFF
TRBV5-8,CASSLDGRNTEAFF
TRBV5-1,CASSLDSGRATEQFF
TRBV7-9,CASSPKLMNTEAFF
TRBV4-1,CASSQPTGIDEQYF
TRBV14,CASSHVGTQYF
TRBV6-6,CASSYVNGGRREKLFF
TRBV7-9,CASTRDEKLFF
TRBV7-9,CASSLAAGLAGASDTQYF
TRBV20-1,CSARAGDLFF
TRBV7-6,CASSLGAGNYNEQFF
TRBV5-6,CASSLVGSTEAFF
TRBV2,CASSEEGSAQYF
TRBV28,CASSFLADTQYF
TRBV6-5,CASETGGLDTEAFF
TRBV7-2,CASSSQTGVGDSNQPQHF
TRBV6-1,CASRPGGDRSNNEQFF
TRBV7-2,CASSLRQGADYGYTF
TRBV5-5,CASSSPLRTTDTQYF
TRBV12-3/TRBV12-4,CASSSRGSSYNEQFF
TRBV15,CATSRGQYNEQFF
TRBV7-2,CASSPRQDYGKLFF
TRBV12-3/TRBV12-4,CASRKDRATGELFF
TRBV20-1,CSAPDRGHEQYF
TRBV3-1,CASSQEEGALWYGYTF
TRBV9,CASSKGRKNTGELFF
TRBV4-1,CASSQGSIQSNQPQHF
TRBV7-9,CASSPSGRNGETQYF
TRBV20-1,CSASGAGTGELFF
TRBV5-1,CASSPRENTEAFF
TRBV28,CASSSLGDYNEQFF
TRBV25-1,CASSPGRRDTEAFF
TRBV6-6,CASIPPGGQETQYF
TRBV3-1,CASKWATGSNTGELFF
TRBV20-1,CSARGAGGVHSPLHF
TRBV11-3,CASSLDDRGYNEQFF
TRBV5-1,CASSLGSGPSSYNEQFF
TRBV6-6,CAGNPSLEDSNQPQHF
TRBV18,CASSRGASYEQYF
TRBV20-1,CSAPGTTGGKTQYF
TRBV12-3/TRBV12-4,CASSLQGNEKLFF